This TCR beta chain derives from a study of T cells in Graves' hyperthyroidism and ophthalmopathy. V trimming: 3 bases; J trimming: 1 base; junction bases outside the gene matches: 4. Germline V gene lookup returns CDR1 WSHSY and CDR2 SAAADI. This CDR3 is 15 amino acids long. Amplification of TCR beta CDR3 regions used RNA as the template. TCR CDR3 underwent first-round RT-PCR with the HTBI primer set. Using its own MiXCR run on the multiplex PCR reads, TCRdb lists one record per CDR3 protein. Of hundreds of thousands of distinct CDR3 sequences in the sample, about 15% were seen once. The sequence came from a woman in her late teens or twenties with Graves' hyperthyroidism. Sequenced: blood. The chain is built from TRBV10-2 and TRBJ1-1, with 8 bases that match TRBD1. CDR3 DNA: TGCGCCAGCAGTGACTACAGGGGGTCGAACACTGAAGCTTTCTTT. This codes for CASSDYRGSNTEAFF.